The 19 T cell receptor beta chains listed next were all sequenced from one sample in a study of shared clonotypes between healthy human individuals. Profiling relied on immunoSEQ multiplex PCR, and the TCRdb table lists in-frame clones only, not all of them. The sample shows around 1.5 million clones, 95% to 99% of them seen only once. The sample consisted of naive CD4+ T cells sorted from blood. This sample's subset: CD45RA+ positively selected. The receptor source for this set is a young man in good health.

The chain combines TRBV10-3 with TRBJ2-3; D is ambiguous. The CDR3 contains 16 residues. Germline V gives CDR1 ENHRY, CDR2 SYGVKD. Between the trimmed V and J ends, which lost 5 bases and 0 bases, there was a span of 15 bases. The CDR3 region has the DNA TGTGCCATCAGTACCCCGGAAGGGTCGAGCACAGATACGCAGTATTTT. It codes for CAISTPEGSSTDTQYF.

The chain carries TRBV21-1 and TRBJ2-1; the D call of TRBD2 is as the table states it, not checked on the DNA. TRBV21-1 is flagged as a pseudogene. The CDR3 length is 16 residues. This CDR3 reads CASSKDSSGRPNEQFF. The CDR3 nucleotides are TGTGCCAGCAGCAAAGACTCTAGCGGGAGGCCCAATGAGCAGTTCTTC.

V and J are TRBV29-1 and TRBJ1-2, with a weak D call TRBD1 (5 bases). Trimming removed 5 bases at V and 9 bases at J, with 22 bases between. The CDR3 is made up of 14 amino acids. Germline CDR1 and CDR2: SQVTM and ANQGSEA. The chain's CDR3 is CSVLQFGQGGSYTF. CDR3 bases: TGCAGCGTTTTACAATTCGGACAAGGCGGGAGCTACACCTTC.

The rearrangement links TRBV7-3 to TRBJ2-1; D is unclear. Between the trimmed V and J ends, which lost 5 bases and 7 bases, there was a span of 18 bases. Germline loops: CDR1 SGHTA, CDR2 FQGTGA. This CDR3 has 15 residues. In DNA form, the CDR3 reads TGTGCCAGCAGCATCTCAGGCGGCCACGGGAATGAGCAGTTCTTC. Residues: CASSISGGHGNEQFF. Looking up the rest from reference TRBV7-3 and TRBJ2-1 gives the full variable domain: GAGVSQTPSNKVTEKGKYVELRCDPISGHTALYWYRQSLGQGPEFLIYFQGTGAADDSGLPNDRFFAVRPEGSVSTLKIQRTERGDSAVYLCASSISGGHGNEQFFGPGTRLTVL.

This chain connects TRBV9 to TRBJ2-1; 8 bases map to TRBD2. CDR3 size: 15 residues. Germline-derived CDR1 and CDR2 are SGDLS and YYNGEE. With 4 bases clipped from V and 4 bases from J, the junction kept 7 bases outside the gene matches. The CDR3 is CASSPASGYYNEQFF. In DNA, the CDR3 is TGTGCCAGCAGCCCGGCTAGCGGGTATTACAATGAGCAGTTCTTC. Using reference TRBV9 and TRBJ2-1 for the parts outside the CDR3, the full variable domain is DSGVTQTPKHLITATGQRVTLRCSPRSGDLSVYWYQQSLDQGLQFLIQYYNGEERAKGNILERFSAQQFPDLHSELNLSSLELGDSALYFCASSPASGYYNEQFFGPGTRLTVL.

The chain employs TRBV10-3 and TRBJ1-3, with D perhaps TRBD1 (5 bases). This CDR3 contains 15 residues. Germline lookup yields CDR1 ENHRY and CDR2 SYGVKD. The ends were cut back, 4 bases at V and 2 bases at J, with 12 bases in the middle. This CDR3 is CAISGQGLTGNTIYF. The CDR3 bases are TGTGCCATCAGTGGGCAGGGCCTTACTGGAAACACCATATATTTT.

V and J are TRBV7-3 and TRBJ1-2; no reliable D call. V was cut by 5 bases and J by 8 bases, with 18 bases left in between. Per germline, CDR1 SGHTA and CDR2 FQGTGA. The CDR3 spans 14 residues. This CDR3 is CASSETPSEAGYTF. In DNA, the CDR3 is TGTGCCAGCAGCGAAACCCCGTCGGAGGCCGGCTACACCTTC. Complete variable domain (other parts from reference TRBV7-3 and TRBJ1-2): GAGVSQTPSNKVTEKGKYVELRCDPISGHTALYWYRQSLGQGPEFLIYFQGTGAADDSGLPNDRFFAVRPEGSVSTLKIQRTERGDSAVYLCASSETPSEAGYTFGSGTRLTVV.

On this clone: The same CDR3 also results from other DNA sequences found in this sample. The CDR3 loop is CASSFLQETQYF. The CDR3 bases are TGTGCCAGCAGTTTTCTCCAAGAGACCCAGTACTTC. The rearrangement joins TRBV28 to TRBJ2-5; D gene uncertain. Trimming stripped 3 bases from V and 1 base from J, with 3 bases between. The CDR3 contains 12 residues. CDR1 and CDR2 from the germline V gene are MDHEN and SYDVKM.

The chain links TRBV15 to TRBJ1-5; 7 bases fit TRBD1. CDR3 length equals 15 residues. Trimming took 0 bases from V and 7 from J; bases not matched to a gene: 6. Germline V gene sequence: CDR1 LNHNV, CDR2 YYDKDF (reference sequence). CDR3 nucleotide sequence: TGTGCCACCAGCAGAGATGTGACAGGGAGACAGCCCCAGCATTTT. Translated, it gives CATSRDVTGRQPQHF.

This chain links TRBV19 with TRBJ2-7; D is unclear. The V gene's germline CDR1 is LNHDA and CDR2 SQIVND (reference sequence). The ends were cut back, 3 bases at V and 4 bases at J, with 13 bases in the middle. This CDR3 region has 14 residues. CDR3 amino acids: CASSISQVGYEQYF. CDR3 in DNA: TGTGCCAGTAGTATCAGCCAGGTCGGGTACGAGCAGTACTTC.

This chain joins TRBV18 and TRBJ2-7; D is unclear. The CDR3 runs 14 residues. V was trimmed by 1 base and J by 5 bases, leaving 12 bases between them. CDR1 and CDR2 (germline): KGHSH, LQKENI. CDR3 sequence: CASSPLPASHEQYF. The CDR3 nucleotides read TGTGCCAGCTCACCACTCCCAGCGTCCCACGAGCAGTACTTC.

This clone was recorded only once. The CDR3 reads CASSHGTGPDEQYF. DNA for the CDR3: TGTGCCAGCAGCCACGGTACCGGACCTGACGAGCAGTACTTC. V and J are TRBV28 and TRBJ2-7, with D hard to call. This CDR3 is built from 14 residues. V dropped 6 bases and J dropped 5 bases, with 17 bases sitting between them. Germline CDR1 MDHEN, CDR2 SYDVKM.

The V and J genes are TRBV18 and TRBJ2-3; 12 positions agree with TRBD2. V dropped 1 base and J dropped 4; count of bases not matched to a gene: 6. The CDR3 consists of 17 residues. The germline V gene encodes CDR1 KGHSH and CDR2 LQKENI. The CDR3 spells CASSPLLAGGRADTQYF. The CDR3 DNA reads as TGTGCCAGCTCACCACTCCTAGCGGGAGGGCGCGCAGATACGCAGTATTTT.

This rearrangement joins TRBV5-1 to TRBJ2-7; D might be TRBD1 or TRBD2, each matching 5 bases. This CDR3 has 17 amino acids. The V end was cut by 0 bases, the J end by 4 bases, with 20 bases between. Germline V gene sequence: CDR1 SGHRS, CDR2 YFSETQ. The CDR3 is CASSLVEGFDIQYEQYF. The CDR3 region has the DNA TGCGCCAGCAGCTTGGTTGAGGGGTTTGATATACAGTACGAGCAGTACTTC.

The chain uses TRBV19 and TRBJ2-7; D remains ambiguous. The V end was cut by 9 bases, the J end by 6 bases, with 15 bases between. This CDR3 is built from 12 residues. Germline V lookup: CDR1 LNHDA, CDR2 SQIVND (reference sequence). This CDR3 reads CARAMKGSEQYF. The CDR3, as DNA: TGTGCCAGGGCCATGAAGGGCTCCGAGCAGTACTTC.

Here the CDR3 reads CASSIGGTGANVLTF. CDR3 nucleotide sequence: TGTGCCAGTAGTATAGGTGGGACTGGGGCCAACGTCCTGACTTTC. The chain joins TRBV19 to TRBJ2-6; unclear D gene. There are 15 residues in the CDR3. Germline V gene lookup returns CDR1 LNHDA and CDR2 SQIVND (reference sequence). Trimming took 1 base from V and 2 from J, leaving 6 bases between them.

This clone has just a few counts. In DNA form, the CDR3 reads TGTGCCAGCAGCCAAACAGGAGTCTATGGCTACACCTTC. Translation: CASSQTGVYGYTF. The V gene is TRBV14, the J gene TRBJ1-2, with D maybe TRBD1 (5 bases). Germline V gene data show CDR1 as SGHDN and CDR2 as FVKESK. The CDR3 runs 13 residues. Trimming cost V 2 bases and J 4 bases, with 8 bases left between them. Filled out from reference TRBV14 and TRBJ1-2, the complete variable domain reads EAGVTQFPSHSVIEKGQTVTLRCDPISGHDNLYWYRRVMGKEIKFLLHFVKESKQDESGMPNNRFLAERTGGTYSTLKVQPAELEDSGVYFCASSQTGVYGYTFGSGTRLTVV.

This chain links TRBV5-4 with TRBJ2-2, with TRBD1 matching 8 bases. CDR1 is SGHNT, CDR2 YYREEE, per germline (reference sequence). The CDR3 has 15 residues. The J segment lost 7 bases and the V segment lost 4 bases, leaving 9 bases of the junction unmatched. This CDR3 is CASSKGQGSNGELFF. CDR3 DNA: TGTGCCAGCAGCAAAGGACAGGGTAGTAACGGGGAGCTGTTTTTT.

This chain joins TRBV19 and TRBJ2-7; the match to TRBD2 covers 10 bases. The CDR3 consists of 15 residues. CDR1 and CDR2 (germline): LNHDA, SQIVND (reference sequence). The V gene end was trimmed by 5 bases and the J gene end by 2 bases; junction bases not matched to a gene: 6. The CDR3: CASSDSGRIAYEQYF. Here the CDR3 DNA reads TGTGCCAGTAGTGATAGCGGGAGGATTGCCTACGAGCAGTACTTC. Based on the CDR3 plus reference TRBV19 and TRBJ2-7, the full variable domain is DGGITQSPKYLFRKEGQNVTLSCEQNLNHDAMYWYRQDPGQGLRLIYYSQIVNDFQKGDIAEGYSVSREKKESFPLTVTSAQKNPTAFYLCASSDSGRIAYEQYFGPGTRLTVT.